This T cell receptor beta chain was obtained from a study of identical twins. This clonotype came up a few times. TCRdb re-called the 5' RACE reads through MiXCR, storing one row per CDR3 protein. This sample carries under 900,000 distinct CDR3 sequences, over 15% of them seen once, and the ten largest clones take 13%. Trimming cost V 5 bases and J 9 bases; bases outside gene matches: 6. The CDR3 runs 12 residues. Germline V gene lookup returns CDR1 MNHEY and CDR2 SVGAGI. The same specimen was also included in a second study, on T cells expressing NK-cell markers. That work contributes: Sorted CD3+CD56-NKG2C+, CD3+CD56+NKG2C+ and CD3+CD56+NKG2C- T cells supplied the TCR beta repertoires. Seven of eight sequenced donors tested HCMV-seropositive; one tested seronegative. Dominant NKG2C+ clonotypes accounted for roughly 1.0-7.0% of CD8+ T cells in 5 to 7 donors. Also leading the CD3+CD56-NKG2C+ fraction in a handful of donors were these clonotypes.

The V call is TRBV6-5, the J call TRBJ1-1, with 7 nucleotides matching TRBD1. Sequenced material: PBMCs. The TCR sequence derives from a woman aged 18-29 years in good health. The CDR3 loop is CASSRQGGKAFF. The CDR3 nucleotides read TGTGCCAGCAGTCGACAGGGAGGGAAAGCTTTCTTT.